This T cell receptor beta chain emerged from a study of blood T cell repertoires in COVID-19. Clones were read by immunoSEQ multiplex PCR, and TCRdb kept only the in-frame ones, dropping some. The table records roughly 210,000 clones, around 84% of them present only once. Germline V gives CDR1 SGHNT, CDR2 YYREEE (reference sequence). CDR3 length equals 14 residues. V shed 4 bases and J shed 6 bases, with 16 bases lying between them. This receptor was identified in a woman older than 75 with COVID-19, enrolled during active disease. The V call is TRBV5-4, the J call TRBJ1-1, with D perhaps matching TRBD1 (5 bases). The sequencing input was peripheral blood. The CDR3 here is CASSAGLQAPEAFF. The CDR3 region has the DNA TGTGCCAGCAGCGCGGGACTTCAGGCTCCTGAAGCTTTCTTT.